This T cell receptor (beta chain) came from a study of T cells expressing NK-cell markers. Study context: Sequencing of TCR beta repertoires drew on sorted CD3+CD56+NKG2C+, CD3+CD56+NKG2C- and CD3+CD56-NKG2C+ T cells. One of eight sequenced donors was HCMV-seronegative; the other seven were seropositive. Notes on the study in general: NKG2C+ dominant clonotype frequencies in 5 or 6 donors were roughly 1.0-7.5% of CD8+ T cells.

Production of TCR beta cDNA relied on 5'RACE template switching with UMIs. TCRdb reprocessed the 5' RACE reads and reports one entry per CDR3 protein, with no DNA. Recorded for this sample: about 460,000 distinct CDR3 sequences. There are 16 residues in the CDR3. Turning to this clonotype: Its cognate antigen is unknown.

The sequenced sample consisted of blood T cells: a sorted CD56 or NKG2C T cell subset, CD4+ or CD8+ T cells, or bulk PBMC T cells (not recorded which). The chain is built from TRBV12-3 or TRBV12-4 and TRBJ2-2; checking the TCRdb D call of TRBD1 is not possible without DNA. The sequence came from a woman aged 50 to 60 in good health. CDR3 loop: CASSRDRGRNTGELFF.